What follows is one T cell receptor beta chain and its context. Its antigen is not identified. Generated by immunoSEQ multiplex PCR, the TCRdb table keeps only in-frame clones and is missing some. The sample comprises 100,000 to 120,000 clones, about 90% of which are singletons, and roughly 0.57% rests with the top ten. Time point denoted: week 11, during vaccination. With topical imiquimod, each dose of the vaccine consisted of 300 ug of mutant IDH1 20-mer peptide. The data were obtained in a study of a mutant IDH1 vaccine in newly diagnosed glioma. About the study: The earlier regimen, radiotherapy, temozolomide, or both, was most often both.

This CDR3 comprises 15 residues. Germline CDR1 MDHEN, CDR2 SYDVKM. Trimming cost V 3 bases and J 10 bases; bases outside gene matches: 10. The sequence was collected from a woman aged 45-65 years with glioma. This sequence joins TRBV28 and TRBJ2-2; TRBD1 matches 8 bases. The sequencing here drew on PBMCs, taken from a glioma patient whose treatment included an IDH1 peptide vaccine. In DNA form, the CDR3 reads TGTGCCAGCAGTTTTCCCGGACAGGGAGGCGCGGAGCTGTTTTTT. Translation gives CASSFPGQGGAELFF.